This entry is about one T cell receptor beta chain. The sample comes from a study of blood T cell repertoires in COVID-19. As processed by the authors: It was from reference gene primer amplification that nucleated cell counts were estimated. Profiling relied on immunoSEQ multiplex PCR, and the TCRdb table lists in-frame clones only, not all of them. Clonal size and the V and J genes are those of that table, whereas D and trimming came from the DNA. This table holds 120,000 or so clones, around four fifths found once. Germline loops: CDR1 SEHNR, CDR2 FQNEAQ (reference sequence). The V end was cut by 5 bases, the J end by 8 bases, with 18 bases between. The CDR3 loop spans 14 amino acids.

The TCR was taken from a man at least 80 years old with active or convalescent COVID-19. Sequences were obtained from peripheral blood. This chain uses TRBV7-9 with TRBJ1-2; D possibly corresponds to TRBD1 (5 bases). CDR3 nucleotides: TGTGCCAGCAGCCCCTCGACAGAGAGCCTCGGCTACACCTTC. Its protein is CASSPSTESLGYTF.